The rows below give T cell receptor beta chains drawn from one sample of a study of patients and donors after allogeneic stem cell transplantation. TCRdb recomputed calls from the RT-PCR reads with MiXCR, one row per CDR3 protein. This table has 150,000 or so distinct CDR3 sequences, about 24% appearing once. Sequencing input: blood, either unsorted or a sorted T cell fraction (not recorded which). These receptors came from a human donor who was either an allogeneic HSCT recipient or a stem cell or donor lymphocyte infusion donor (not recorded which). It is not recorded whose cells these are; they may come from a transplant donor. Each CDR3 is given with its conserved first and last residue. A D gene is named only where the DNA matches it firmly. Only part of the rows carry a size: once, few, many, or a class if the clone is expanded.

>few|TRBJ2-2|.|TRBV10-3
TGTGCCATCAGTGAGTCTAAAGGGAACGGGGAGCTGTTTTTT
CAISESKGNGELFF
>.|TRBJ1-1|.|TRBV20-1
TGCAGTGCTAGAGAGTGGGAAACGGGCACTGAAGCTTTCTTT
CSAREWETGTEAFF
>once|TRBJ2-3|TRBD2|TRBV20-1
TGCAGTGCTAGAGATGAGCGGGGGGCCACAGATACGCAGTATTTT
CSARDERGATDTQYF
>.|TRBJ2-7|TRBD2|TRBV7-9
TGTGCCAGCAGCCCCGGACTAGCGGGAGGGCCTAATTCCTACGAGCAGTACTTC
CASSPGLAGGPNSYEQYF
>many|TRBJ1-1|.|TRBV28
TGTGCCAGCAGTATTAAGGGGAACACTGAAGCTTTCTTT
CASSIKGNTEAFF
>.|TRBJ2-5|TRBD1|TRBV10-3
TGTGCCACCGGACAGGGTCAGGAGACCCAGTACTTC
CATGQGQETQYF
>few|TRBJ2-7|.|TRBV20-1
TGCAGTGCTAGAGATAGTGCCGCCGGATCCTACGAGCAGTACTTC
CSARDSAAGSYEQYF
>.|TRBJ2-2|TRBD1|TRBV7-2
TGTGCCAGCAGCTTGGGACAGGGTAGCACCGGGGAGCTGTTTTTT
CASSLGQGSTGELFF
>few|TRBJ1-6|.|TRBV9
TGTGCCAGCAGCGCCGAAGCCACGGCAGGGTCTTCACCCCTCCACTTT
CASSAEATAGSSPLHF
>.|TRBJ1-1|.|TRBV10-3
TGTGCCATCAGTAGCAGGGTAATGGACACTGAAGCTTTCTTT
CAISSRVMDTEAFF
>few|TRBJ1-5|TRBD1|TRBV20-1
TGCAGTGGGGACACAGGGGAAGTAACGTTCTATCAGCCCCAGCATTTT
CSGDTGEVTFYQPQHF
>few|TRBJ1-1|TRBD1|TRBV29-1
TGCAGCGTAGCAGGACAGGGTGAAGGAACTGAAGCTTTCTTT
CSVAGQGEGTEAFF